The text below deals with one T cell receptor (beta chain). The target antigen is unknown. This entry belongs to a study of beta chain features in type 1 diabetes. Overall study findings and caveats: Reduced insertions and increased deletions marked VDJ junctions in type 1 diabetes patients.

One heparinised draw of blood, averaging around 120 mL, came from each donor. CD4+ cells of the naive, central memory, regulatory and stem cell-like memory types were sorted via CD45RO/CCR7/CD25/CD127/CD95/CD27. Of the isolated RNA, all was reverse transcribed, and so the sequenced material was expressed TCRB transcripts. Profiled with immunoSEQ multiplex PCR; TCRdb holds only in-frame clones, not every one. The table records 240,000 or so clones, about 63% of them present only once. This CDR3 contains 15 residues. From germline, CDR1 is SGHVS and CDR2 FNYEAQ. V was shortened by 0 bases and J by 2 bases, with 9 bases between the two germline ends.

This chain uses TRBV7-6 with TRBJ2-3; no clear D gene. Source material: naive CD4+ T cells from blood. The source of this sequence is a man between 25 and 39 years old in good health. The DNA for the CDR3 is TGTGCCAGCAGCTTAGCCGTTGCCTCCACAGATACGCAGTATTTT. Its translation is CASSLAVASTDTQYF.